The T cell receptor beta chain under discussion was sequenced for a study of cytomegalovirus exposure and HLA in healthy donors. The wider study: When 398 donors were genotyped, just over 80% of them were found to fall in the Caucasian-associated ancestry cluster.

It was with 60 Vbeta and 13 Jbeta primers that the PCR ran. Measured with immunoSEQ multiplex PCR; TCRdb has only the in-frame clones, and not every one. The data show 90,000 to 110,000 clones, with around 72% seen just once and less than 2.5% held by the top ten. The V and J ends lost 1 base and 5 bases, in that order; junction bases with no gene match: 6. Germline values: CDR1 LNHDA, CDR2 SQIVND (reference sequence). The CDR3 has 18 residues. The sample was PBMCs. The J gene is TRBJ2-3, the V gene TRBV19, with 16 bases identical to TRBD2. The TCR originated in a young man in good health and CMV-seronegative. The CDR3 DNA follows: TGTGCCAGTAGTATAGCGGGACTAGCGGGAGGGCCGAGAGATACGCAGTATTTT. Translated, it gives CASSIAGLAGGPRDTQYF.